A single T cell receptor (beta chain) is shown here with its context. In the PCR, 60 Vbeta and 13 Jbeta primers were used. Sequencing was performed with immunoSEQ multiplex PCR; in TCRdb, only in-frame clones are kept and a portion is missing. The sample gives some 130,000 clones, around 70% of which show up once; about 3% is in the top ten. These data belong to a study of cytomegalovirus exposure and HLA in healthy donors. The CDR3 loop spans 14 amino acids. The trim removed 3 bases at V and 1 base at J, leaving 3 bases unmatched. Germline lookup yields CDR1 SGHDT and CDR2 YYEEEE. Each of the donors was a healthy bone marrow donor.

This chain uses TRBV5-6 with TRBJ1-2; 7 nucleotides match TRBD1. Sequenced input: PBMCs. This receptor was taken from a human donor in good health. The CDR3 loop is CASSSTGVNYGYTF. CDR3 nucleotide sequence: TGTGCCAGCAGCTCTACAGGGGTTAACTATGGCTACACCTTC.